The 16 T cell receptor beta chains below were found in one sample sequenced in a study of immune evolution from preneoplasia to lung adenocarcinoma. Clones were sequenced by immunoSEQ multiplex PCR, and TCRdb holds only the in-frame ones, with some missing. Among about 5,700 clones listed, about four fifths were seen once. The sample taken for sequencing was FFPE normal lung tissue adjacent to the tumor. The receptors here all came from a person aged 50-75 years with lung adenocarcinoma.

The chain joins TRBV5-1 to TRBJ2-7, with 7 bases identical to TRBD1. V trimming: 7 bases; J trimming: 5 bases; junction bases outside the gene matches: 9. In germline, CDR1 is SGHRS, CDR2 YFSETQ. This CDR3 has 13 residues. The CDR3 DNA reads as TGCGCCAGCGCAGTACAGGGGTCCAACGAGCAGTACTTC. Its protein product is CASAVQGSNEQYF.

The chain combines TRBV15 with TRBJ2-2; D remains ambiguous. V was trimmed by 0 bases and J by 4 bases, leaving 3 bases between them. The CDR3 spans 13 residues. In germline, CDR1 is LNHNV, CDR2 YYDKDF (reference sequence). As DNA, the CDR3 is TGTGCCACCAGCAGAGACACCACCGGGGAGCTGTTTTTT. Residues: CATSRDTTGELFF.

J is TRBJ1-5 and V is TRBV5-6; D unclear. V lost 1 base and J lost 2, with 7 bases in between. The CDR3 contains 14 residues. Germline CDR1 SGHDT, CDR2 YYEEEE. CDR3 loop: CASSLRGGNQPQHF. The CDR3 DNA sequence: TGTGCCAGCAGCTTGCGGGGAGGCAATCAGCCCCAGCATTTT. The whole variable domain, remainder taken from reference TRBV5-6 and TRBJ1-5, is DAGVTQSPTHLIKTRGQQVTLRCSPKSGHDTVSWYQQALGQGPQFIFQYYEEEERQRGNFPDRFSGHQFPNYSSELNVNALLLGDSALYLCASSLRGGNQPQHFGDGTRLSIL.

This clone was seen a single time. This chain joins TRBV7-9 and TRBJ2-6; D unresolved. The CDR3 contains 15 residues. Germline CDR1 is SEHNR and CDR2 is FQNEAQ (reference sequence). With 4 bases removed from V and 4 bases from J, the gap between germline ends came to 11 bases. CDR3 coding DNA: TGTGCCAGCAGCTCCGGATGGGCCGGGGCCAACGTCCTGACTTTC. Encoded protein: CASSSGWAGANVLTF.

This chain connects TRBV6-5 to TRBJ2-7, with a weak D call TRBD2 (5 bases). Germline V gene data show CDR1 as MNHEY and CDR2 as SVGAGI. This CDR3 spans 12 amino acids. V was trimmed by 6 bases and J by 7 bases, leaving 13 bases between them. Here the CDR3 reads CASRPIGGEQYF. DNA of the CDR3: TGTGCCAGCAGACCAATCGGCGGGGAGCAGTACTTC.

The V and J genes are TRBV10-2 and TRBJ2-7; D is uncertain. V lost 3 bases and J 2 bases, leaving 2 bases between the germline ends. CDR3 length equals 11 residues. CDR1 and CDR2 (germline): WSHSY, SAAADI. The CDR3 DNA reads TGCGCCAGCAGTGACACCTACGAGCAGTACTTC. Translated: CASSDTYEQYF.

CDR3 protein: CASSVAGTAVYEQYF. The CDR3 DNA is TGTGCCAGCAGCGTAGCAGGGACAGCCGTCTACGAGCAGTACTTC. The gene calls are TRBV9 and TRBJ2-7; 7 nucleotides line up with TRBD1. J was trimmed by 3 bases and V by 0 bases; bases with no gene match: 6. CDR1 is SGDLS, CDR2 YYNGEE, per germline. The CDR3 is 15 residues long.

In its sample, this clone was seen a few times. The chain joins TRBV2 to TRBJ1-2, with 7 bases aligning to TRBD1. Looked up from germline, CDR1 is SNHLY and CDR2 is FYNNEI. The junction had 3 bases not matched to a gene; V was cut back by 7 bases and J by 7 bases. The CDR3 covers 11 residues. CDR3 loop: CASIRTGGYTF. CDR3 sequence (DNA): TGTGCCAGCATCAGGACAGGTGGCTACACCTTC. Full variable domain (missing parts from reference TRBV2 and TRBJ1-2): EPEVTQTPSHQVTQMGQEVILRCVPISNHLYFYWYRQILGQKVEFLVSFYNNEISEKSEIFDDQFSVERPDGSNFTLKIRSTKLEDSAMYFCASIRTGGYTFGSGTRLTVV.

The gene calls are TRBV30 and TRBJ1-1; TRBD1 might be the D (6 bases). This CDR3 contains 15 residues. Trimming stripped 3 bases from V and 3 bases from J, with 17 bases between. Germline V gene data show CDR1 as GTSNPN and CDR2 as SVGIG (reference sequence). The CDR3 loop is CAWRRPGALDTEAFF. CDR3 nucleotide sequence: TGTGCCTGGAGGAGACCAGGGGCGTTGGACACTGAAGCTTTCTTT.

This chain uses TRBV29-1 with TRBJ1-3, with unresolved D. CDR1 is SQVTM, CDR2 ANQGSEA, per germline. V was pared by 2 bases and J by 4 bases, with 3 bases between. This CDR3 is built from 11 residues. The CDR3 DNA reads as TGCAGCGTTGAAAGGGGAAACACCATATATTTT. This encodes CSVERGNTIYF.

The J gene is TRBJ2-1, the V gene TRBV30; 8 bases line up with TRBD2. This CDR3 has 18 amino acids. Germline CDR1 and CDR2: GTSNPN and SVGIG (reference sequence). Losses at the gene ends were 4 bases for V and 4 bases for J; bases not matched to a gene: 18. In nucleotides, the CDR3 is TGTGCCTGGACGGGACTAGGTGTAAAGGGACTAGAGTACAATGAGCAGTTCTTC. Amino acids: CAWTGLGVKGLEYNEQFF.

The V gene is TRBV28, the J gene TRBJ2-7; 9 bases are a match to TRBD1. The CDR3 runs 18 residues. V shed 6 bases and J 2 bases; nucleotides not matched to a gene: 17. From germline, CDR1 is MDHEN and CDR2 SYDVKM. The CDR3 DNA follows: TGTGCCAGCAGCTTCCTGGGACAGGGCCCACGGAGCCCCTACGAGCAGTACTTC. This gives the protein CASSFLGQGPRSPYEQYF.

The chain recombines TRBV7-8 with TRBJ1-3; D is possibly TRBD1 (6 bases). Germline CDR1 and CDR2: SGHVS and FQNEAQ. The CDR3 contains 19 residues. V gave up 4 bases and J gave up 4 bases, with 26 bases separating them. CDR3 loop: CASSSYGGGQSVSGNTIYF. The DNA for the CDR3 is TGTGCCAGCAGCTCTTATGGGGGGGGGCAGAGTGTATCAGGAAACACCATATATTTT.

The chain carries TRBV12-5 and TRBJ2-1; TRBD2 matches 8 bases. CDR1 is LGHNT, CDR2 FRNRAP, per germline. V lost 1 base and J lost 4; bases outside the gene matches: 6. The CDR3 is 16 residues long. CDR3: CASGLGSGSGYNEQFF. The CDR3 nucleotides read TGTGCTAGTGGTTTGGGAAGCGGGAGCGGTTACAATGAGCAGTTCTTC.

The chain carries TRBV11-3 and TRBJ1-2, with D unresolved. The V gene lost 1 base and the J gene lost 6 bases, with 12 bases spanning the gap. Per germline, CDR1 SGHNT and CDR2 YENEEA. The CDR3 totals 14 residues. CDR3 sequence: CASSLVGSPDGYTF. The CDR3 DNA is TGTGCCAGCAGCTTAGTGGGGTCTCCGGATGGCTACACCTTC.

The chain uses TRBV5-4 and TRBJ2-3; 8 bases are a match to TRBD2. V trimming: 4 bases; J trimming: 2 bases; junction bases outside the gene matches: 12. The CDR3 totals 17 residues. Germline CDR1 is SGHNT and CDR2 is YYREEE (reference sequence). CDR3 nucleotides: TGTGCCAGCAGCCTGGGGTTACTAGCGGACTTCACAGATACGCAGTATTTT. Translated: CASSLGLLADFTDTQYF.